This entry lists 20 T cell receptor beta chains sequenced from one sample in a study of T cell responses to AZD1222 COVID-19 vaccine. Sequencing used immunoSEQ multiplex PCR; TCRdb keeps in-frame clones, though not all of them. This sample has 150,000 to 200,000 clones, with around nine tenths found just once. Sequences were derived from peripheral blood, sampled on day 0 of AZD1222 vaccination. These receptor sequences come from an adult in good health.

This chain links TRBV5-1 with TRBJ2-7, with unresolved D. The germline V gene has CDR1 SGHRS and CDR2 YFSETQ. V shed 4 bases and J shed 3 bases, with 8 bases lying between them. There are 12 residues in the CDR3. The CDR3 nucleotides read TGCGCCAGCAGCGAGAATTTCTACGAGCAGTACTTC. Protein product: CASSENFYEQYF.

The CDR3 region has the DNA TGTGCCAGCAGCACCCAACCTCCCGGGACAGAGGATGAAAAACTGTTTTTT. This translates into CASSTQPPGTEDEKLFF. V and J are TRBV5-6 and TRBJ1-4, with 7 bases aligning to TRBD1. Looked up from germline, CDR1 is SGHDT and CDR2 is YYEEEE. V gave up 4 bases and J gave up 6 bases; unmatched junction bases: 15. The length of the CDR3 is 17 residues.

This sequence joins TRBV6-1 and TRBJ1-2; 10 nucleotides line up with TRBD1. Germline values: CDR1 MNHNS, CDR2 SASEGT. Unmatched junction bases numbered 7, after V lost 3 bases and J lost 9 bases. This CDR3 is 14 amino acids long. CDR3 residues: CASSDRDRGRSYTF. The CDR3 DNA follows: TGTGCCAGCAGTGACCGGGACAGGGGTAGGAGCTACACCTTC.

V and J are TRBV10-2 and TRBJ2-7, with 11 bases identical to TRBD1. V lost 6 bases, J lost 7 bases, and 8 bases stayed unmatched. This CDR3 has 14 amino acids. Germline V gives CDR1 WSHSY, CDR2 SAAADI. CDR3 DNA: TGCGCCAGCAGCGCCCGGGACAGGGGGGCAGAGCAGTACTTC. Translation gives CASSARDRGAEQYF.

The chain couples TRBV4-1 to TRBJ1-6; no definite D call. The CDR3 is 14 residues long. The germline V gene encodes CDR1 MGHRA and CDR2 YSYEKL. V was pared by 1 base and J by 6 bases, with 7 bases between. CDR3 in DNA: TGCGCCAGCAGCCAAGGTCCCTTTAATTCACCCCTCCACTTT. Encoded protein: CASSQGPFNSPLHF.

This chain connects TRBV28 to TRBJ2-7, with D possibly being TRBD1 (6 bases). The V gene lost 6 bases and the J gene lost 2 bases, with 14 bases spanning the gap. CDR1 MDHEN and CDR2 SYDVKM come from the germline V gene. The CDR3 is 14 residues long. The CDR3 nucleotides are TGTGCCAGCAGGCCCTGGGACACCGCCTACGAGCAGTACTTC. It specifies CASRPWDTAYEQYF.

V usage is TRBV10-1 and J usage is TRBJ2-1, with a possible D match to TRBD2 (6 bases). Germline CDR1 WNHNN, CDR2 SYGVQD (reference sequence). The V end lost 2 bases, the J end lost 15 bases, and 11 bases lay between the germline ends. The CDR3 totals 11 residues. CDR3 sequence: CASSETSRPFF. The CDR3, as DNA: TGCGCCAGCAGTGAGACTAGCAGGCCGTTCTTC.

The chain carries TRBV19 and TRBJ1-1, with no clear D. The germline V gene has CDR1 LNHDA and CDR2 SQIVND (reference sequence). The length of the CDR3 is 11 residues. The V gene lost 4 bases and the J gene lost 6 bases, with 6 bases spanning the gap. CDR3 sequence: CASSRGSEAFF. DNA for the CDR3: TGTGCCAGTAGTAGAGGATCTGAAGCTTTCTTT.

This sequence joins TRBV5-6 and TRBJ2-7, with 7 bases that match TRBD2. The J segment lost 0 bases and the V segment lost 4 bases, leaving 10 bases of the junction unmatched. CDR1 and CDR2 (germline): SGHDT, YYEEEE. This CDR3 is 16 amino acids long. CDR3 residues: CASSPLGGSYSYEQYF. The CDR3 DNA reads TGTGCCAGCAGCCCCCTTGGCGGGAGTTACTCCTACGAGCAGTACTTC.

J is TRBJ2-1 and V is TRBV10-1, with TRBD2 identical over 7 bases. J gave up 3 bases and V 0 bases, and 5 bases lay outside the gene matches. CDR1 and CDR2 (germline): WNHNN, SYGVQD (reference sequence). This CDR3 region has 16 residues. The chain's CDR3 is CASSESGGSLYNEQFF. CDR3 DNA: TGCGCCAGCAGTGAGTCGGGCGGGAGTCTCTACAATGAGCAGTTCTTC.

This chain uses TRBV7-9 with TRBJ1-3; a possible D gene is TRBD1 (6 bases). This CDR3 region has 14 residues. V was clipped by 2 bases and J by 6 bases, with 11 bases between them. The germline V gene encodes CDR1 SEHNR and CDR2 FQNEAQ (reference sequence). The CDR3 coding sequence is TGTGCCAGCAGCTTACAACAGGGAGAAAACACCATATATTTT. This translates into CASSLQQGENTIYF. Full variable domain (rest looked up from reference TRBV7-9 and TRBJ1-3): DTGVSQNPRHKITKRGQNVTFRCDPISEHNRLYWYRQTLGQGPEFLTYFQNEAQLEKSRLLSDRFSAERPKGSFSTLEIQRTEQGDSAMYLCASSLQQGENTIYFGEGSWLTVV.

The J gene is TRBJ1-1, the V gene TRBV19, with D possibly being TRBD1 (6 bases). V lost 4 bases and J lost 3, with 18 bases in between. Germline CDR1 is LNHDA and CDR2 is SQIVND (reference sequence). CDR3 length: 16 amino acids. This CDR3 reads CASSTRPGAQDTEAFF. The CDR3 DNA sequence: TGTGCCAGTAGTACCCGTCCGGGGGCGCAGGACACTGAAGCTTTCTTT.

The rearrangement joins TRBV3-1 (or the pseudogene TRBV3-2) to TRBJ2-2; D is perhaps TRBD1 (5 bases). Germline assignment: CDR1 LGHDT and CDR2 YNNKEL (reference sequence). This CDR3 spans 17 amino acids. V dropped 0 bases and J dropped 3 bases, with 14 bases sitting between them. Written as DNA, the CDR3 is TGTGCCAGCAGCCAAGATATCCCAGGGCGAGACACCGGGGAGCTGTTTTTT. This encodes CASSQDIPGRDTGELFF.

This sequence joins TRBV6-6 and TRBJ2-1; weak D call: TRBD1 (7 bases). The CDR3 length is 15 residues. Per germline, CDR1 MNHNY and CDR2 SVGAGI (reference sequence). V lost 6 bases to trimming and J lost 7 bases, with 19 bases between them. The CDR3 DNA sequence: TGTGCCAGCAGGTCGGCGGCATCAGGGGGGAATGAGCAGTTCTTC. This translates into CASRSAASGGNEQFF.

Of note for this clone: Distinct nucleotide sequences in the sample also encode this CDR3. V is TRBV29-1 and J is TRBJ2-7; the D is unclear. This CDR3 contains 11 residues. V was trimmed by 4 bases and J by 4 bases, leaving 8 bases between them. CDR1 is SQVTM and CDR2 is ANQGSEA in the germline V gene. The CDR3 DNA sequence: TGCAGCGTTGGCTCCTCATACGAGCAGTACTTC. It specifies CSVGSSYEQYF.

CDR3 nucleotides: TGTGCCAGCAGCCTCAGAGGAACCAACTATGGCTACACCTTC. Protein: CASSLRGTNYGYTF. The gene calls are TRBV13 and TRBJ1-2; D unclear. Germline values: CDR1 PRHDT, CDR2 FYEKMQ (reference sequence). The V end lost 5 bases, the J end lost 2 bases, and 12 bases lay between the germline ends. The CDR3 is made up of 14 amino acids. The complete variable domain, with remaining parts taken from reference TRBV13 and TRBJ1-2, reads AAGVIQSPRHLIKEKRETATLKCYPIPRHDTVYWYQQGPGQDPQFLISFYEKMQSDKGSIPDRFSAQQFSDYHSELNMSSLELGDSALYFCASSLRGTNYGYTFGSGTRLTVV.

CDR3 sequence: CATGLAGGDEQFF. CDR3 nucleotide sequence: TGTGCCACCGGACTAGCGGGAGGGGATGAGCAGTTCTTC. This rearrangement joins TRBV19 to TRBJ2-1; 15 nucleotides agree with TRBD2. CDR1 and CDR2 (germline): LNHDA, SQIVND (reference sequence). Trimming at V came to 10 bases and at J to 8 bases, leaving 3 bases not matched to a gene. The CDR3 is made up of 13 amino acids.

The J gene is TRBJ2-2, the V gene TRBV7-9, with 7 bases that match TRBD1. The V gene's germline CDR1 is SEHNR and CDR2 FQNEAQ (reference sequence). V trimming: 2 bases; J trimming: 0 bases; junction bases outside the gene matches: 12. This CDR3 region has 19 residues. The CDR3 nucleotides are TGTGCCAGCAGCTTATTTGGTAGTGTCGGGACAGCGAACACCGGGGAGCTGTTTTTT. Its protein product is CASSLFGSVGTANTGELFF.

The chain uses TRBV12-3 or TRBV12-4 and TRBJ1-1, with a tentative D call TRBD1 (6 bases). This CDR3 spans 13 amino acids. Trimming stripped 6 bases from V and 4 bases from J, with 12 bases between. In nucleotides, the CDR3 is TGTGCCAGCAGCGCTAACAGGGTCACTGAAGCTTTCTTT. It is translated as CASSANRVTEAFF.

The CDR3 is CASSPGTTKPYEQYF. For the CDR3, the DNA is TGTGCCAGCAGTCCCGGGACCACCAAACCCTACGAGCAGTACTTC. The rearrangement links TRBV27 to TRBJ2-7; D is tentatively TRBD1 or TRBD2 (5 bases each). Looked up from germline, CDR1 is MNHEY and CDR2 is SMNVEV (reference sequence). V was cut by 5 bases and J by 2 bases, with 16 bases left in between. The CDR3 has 15 residues.